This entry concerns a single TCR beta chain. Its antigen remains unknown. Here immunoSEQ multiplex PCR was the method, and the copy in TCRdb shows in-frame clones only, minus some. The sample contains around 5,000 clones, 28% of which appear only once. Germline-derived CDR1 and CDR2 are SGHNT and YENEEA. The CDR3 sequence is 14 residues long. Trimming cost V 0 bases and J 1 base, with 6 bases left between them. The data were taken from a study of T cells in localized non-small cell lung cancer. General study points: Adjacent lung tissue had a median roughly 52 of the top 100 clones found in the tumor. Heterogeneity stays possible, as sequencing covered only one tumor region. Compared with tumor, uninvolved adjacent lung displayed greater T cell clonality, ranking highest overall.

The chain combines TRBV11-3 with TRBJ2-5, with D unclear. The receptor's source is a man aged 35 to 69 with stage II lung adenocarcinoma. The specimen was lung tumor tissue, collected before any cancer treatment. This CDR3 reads CASSLDSGQETQYF. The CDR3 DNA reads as TGTGCCAGCAGCTTAGACAGTGGCCAAGAGACCCAGTACTTC. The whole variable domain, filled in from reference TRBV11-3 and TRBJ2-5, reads EAGVVQSPRYKIIEKKQPVAFWCNPISGHNTLYWYLQNLGQGPELLIRYENEEAVDDSQLPKDRFSAERLKGVDSTLKIQPAELGDSAVYLCASSLDSGQETQYFGPGTRLLVL.